The 25 T cell receptor beta chains listed next were all sequenced from one sample in a study of shared clonotypes between healthy human individuals. Repertoires were generated with immunoSEQ multiplex PCR, while TCRdb's copy carries only in-frame clones and drops some. The sample shows around 1.5 million clones, 95% to 99% of them seen only once. Sequencing was carried out using naive CD4+ T cells sorted from blood. Subset noted: CD45RA+ positively selected. Receptor source: a man younger than 40 in good health.

The chain uses TRBV25-1 and TRBJ2-5, with D perhaps TRBD1 (6 bases). In germline, CDR1 is MGHDK, CDR2 SYGVNS. V lost 2 bases, J lost 5 bases, and 12 bases lay in between. The CDR3 contains 14 residues. The CDR3, as DNA: TGTGCCAGCAGTGAAACAGGGATGGAGGAGACCCAGTACTTC. Amino acids: CASSETGMEETQYF.

The chain combines TRBV28 with TRBJ2-7, with TRBD2 matching 10 bases. Germline V lookup: CDR1 MDHEN, CDR2 SYDVKM. The V gene end was trimmed by 5 bases and the J gene end by 0 bases; junction bases not matched to a gene: 16. This CDR3 is 19 amino acids long. DNA of the CDR3: TGTGCCAGCAGTCCCACCGGGGCTAGCGGGAGCGCCGTCTCCTACGAGCAGTACTTC. Its translation is CASSPTGASGSAVSYEQYF.

This chain connects TRBV18 to TRBJ2-5; D may be TRBD1 (5 bases). Germline CDR1 KGHSH, CDR2 LQKENI. CDR3 length: 14 residues. Trimming left V 4 bases short and J 2 bases short, with 11 bases between. This CDR3 is CASSRQPTQETQYF. In DNA, the CDR3 is TGTGCCAGCTCACGACAGCCAACGCAAGAGACCCAGTACTTC.

CDR3 DNA: TGTGCCAGCAGTGACTCCCCTTCTACCGGGGAGCTGTTTTTT. This codes for CASSDSPSTGELFF. V and J are TRBV6-4 and TRBJ2-2; D not certain. CDR1 is MRHNA, CDR2 SNTAGT, per germline. The CDR3 extends over 14 amino acids. The V gene lost 0 bases and the J gene lost 5 bases, with 7 bases spanning the gap.

The chain combines TRBV7-2 with TRBJ1-1; 7 bases map to TRBD1. Trimming took 5 bases from V and 12 from J; bases not matched to a gene: 12. This CDR3 is 13 amino acids long. Germline lookup yields CDR1 SGHTA and CDR2 FQGNSA. CDR3 DNA sequence: TGTGCCAGCAGCGCCGACAGGGTTTCGGCAACTTTCTTT. Translated, it gives CASSADRVSATFF.

The gene calls are TRBV19 and TRBJ2-6, with TRBD2 as a possible D gene (5 bases). The CDR3 sequence is 16 residues long. Germline CDR1 LNHDA, CDR2 SQIVND (reference sequence). V was shortened by 0 bases and J by 1 base, with 7 bases between the two germline ends. The CDR3 here is CASSIEGGSGANVLTF. The CDR3 DNA reads as TGTGCCAGTAGTATAGAAGGAGGTTCTGGGGCCAACGTCCTGACTTTC.

This clone showed up just a few times. This chain uses TRBV5-4 with TRBJ1-2; no clear D gene. Between the trimmed V and J ends, which lost 4 bases and 5 bases, there was a span of 12 bases. The CDR3 has 13 residues. The germline V gene has CDR1 SGHNT and CDR2 YYREEE (reference sequence). The CDR3 DNA reads TGTGCCAGCAGCCGTGGGTCGGGGTATGGCTACACCTTC. It translates to CASSRGSGYGYTF.

About this clone itself: The same CDR3 also results from other DNA sequences found in this sample. The chain recombines TRBV5-1 with TRBJ2-1; D may correspond to TRBD1 or TRBD2 (5 bases each). V was trimmed by 0 bases and J by 2 bases, leaving 12 bases between them. The CDR3 consists of 16 residues. CDR1 is SGHRS and CDR2 is YFSETQ in the germline V gene. This CDR3 is CASSLVLAGTYNEQFF. The DNA of the CDR3 is TGCGCCAGCAGCTTGGTCCTAGCAGGGACCTACAATGAGCAGTTCTTC.

The gene calls are TRBV11-2 and TRBJ2-1; D is uncertain. Germline V CDR1 and CDR2: SGHAT, FQNNGV. The CDR3 is made up of 13 amino acids. V was trimmed by 2 bases and J by 6 bases, leaving 8 bases between them. This CDR3 is CASSLYKPNEQFF. In DNA form, the CDR3 reads TGTGCCAGCAGCTTATACAAGCCCAATGAGCAGTTCTTC.

The chain is built from TRBV2 and TRBJ1-5; D uncertain. The germline V gene encodes CDR1 SNHLY and CDR2 FYNNEI. The CDR3 has 13 residues. Trimming took off 6 bases at V and 4 bases at J, with 10 bases between the two ends. The CDR3 sequence: CASRDLGNQPQHF. The CDR3 nucleotides read TGTGCCAGCAGGGATTTAGGGAATCAGCCCCAGCATTTT. Combining the CDR3 with reference TRBV2 and TRBJ1-5 gives the whole variable domain EPEVTQTPSHQVTQMGQEVILRCVPISNHLYFYWYRQILGQKVEFLVSFYNNEISEKSEIFDDQFSVERPDGSNFTLKIRSTKLEDSAMYFCASRDLGNQPQHFGDGTRLSIL.

The rearrangement links TRBV27 to TRBJ2-1; 12 positions match TRBD2. Germline lookup yields CDR1 MNHEY and CDR2 SMNVEV (reference sequence). The trim removed 6 bases at V and 5 bases at J, leaving 11 bases unmatched. The CDR3 is 17 residues long. CDR3 coding DNA: TGTGCCAGCAGCCCCAAGGGACTAGCGGGTCCTAACAATGAGCAGTTCTTC. It specifies CASSPKGLAGPNNEQFF.

This chain links TRBV20-1 with TRBJ2-7; D possibly uses TRBD1 or TRBD2 (6 bases each). The CDR3 sequence is 11 residues long. Trimming removed 3 bases from V and 7 bases from J, with 10 bases in between. Germline V gene data show CDR1 as DFQATT and CDR2 as SNEGSKA (reference sequence). In nucleotides, the CDR3 is TGCAGTGCTAGTGAAGGGGGGGAGCAGTACTTC. Translating gives CSASEGGEQYF.

V and J are TRBV28 and TRBJ2-7; 9 nucleotides agree with TRBD2. V trimming: 4 bases; J trimming: 3 bases; junction bases outside the gene matches: 10. The germline gives CDR1 MDHEN, CDR2 SYDVKM. CDR3 length equals 16 residues. CDR3 DNA sequence: TGTGCCAGCAGTTCGCCCTCTGGAGCGGGAGGCTACGAGCAGTACTTC. This translates into CASSSPSGAGGYEQYF.

This chain uses TRBV2 with TRBJ1-5, with TRBD1 as a possible D gene (6 bases). The length of the CDR3 is 12 residues. Deletions cut 7 bases from V and 5 bases from J, with 9 bases between. Germline CDR1 and CDR2: SNHLY and FYNNEI. CDR3 region: CASKGTHQPQHF. The CDR3 coding sequence is TGTGCCAGCAAAGGGACACATCAGCCCCAGCATTTT.

This chain connects TRBV19 to TRBJ2-2; D is unresolved. CDR1 is LNHDA, CDR2 SQIVND, per germline (reference sequence). V dropped 3 bases and J dropped 0 bases, with 8 bases sitting between them. The CDR3 is made up of 15 amino acids. As DNA, the CDR3 is TGTGCCAGTAGTATCTCTCGCGCGAACACCGGGGAGCTGTTTTTT. Protein product: CASSISRANTGELFF. The whole variable domain, remainder taken from reference TRBV19 and TRBJ2-2, is DGGITQSPKYLFRKEGQNVTLSCEQNLNHDAMYWYRQDPGQGLRLIYYSQIVNDFQKGDIAEGYSVSREKKESFPLTVTSAQKNPTAFYLCASSISRANTGELFFGEGSRLTVL.

This clone was recorded once. The chain couples TRBV21-1 to TRBJ2-7; the table's D call of TRBD1 was not tested on the DNA. TRBV21-1 is marked as a pseudogene. The CDR3 is 16 residues long. This CDR3 reads CASSKALGQSSYEQYF. DNA of the CDR3: TGTGCCAGCAGCAAAGCGCTTGGACAAAGCTCCTACGAGCAGTACTTC.

V usage is TRBV29-1 and J usage is TRBJ2-2; TRBD1 or TRBD2 may be the D gene (5 bases each). V gave up 7 bases and J gave up 6 bases, with 18 bases separating them. Germline assignment: CDR1 SQVTM and CDR2 ANQGSEA. This CDR3 contains 14 residues. The CDR3 region has the DNA TGCAGCGCCCGGGGAAGGGGTCGTCCCGGGGAGCTGTTTTTT. Amino acids: CSARGRGRPGELFF.

This clone turned up a few times. The CDR3 coding sequence is TGTGCCAGCAGCTTAGATCGGGGGGCGCCGGGCTACACCTTC. It specifies CASSLDRGAPGYTF. The chain carries TRBV11-1 and TRBJ1-2; tentative D call: TRBD1 (6 bases). This CDR3 comprises 14 residues. CDR1 and CDR2 (germline): SGHAT, FQDESV (reference sequence). V lost 1 base and J lost 8, with 14 bases in between. The full variable domain, in which reference TRBV11-1 and TRBJ1-2 provide the parts outside the CDR3, is EAEVAQSPRYKITEKSQAVAFWCDPISGHATLYWYRQILGQGPELLVQFQDESVVDDSQLPKDRFSAERLKGVDSTLKIQPAELGDSAMYLCASSLDRGAPGYTFGSGTRLTVV.

The DNA for the CDR3 is TGTGCCAGCAGCGTAGCGGCGCCTTCTAGTGAGCAGTTCTTC. This codes for CASSVAAPSSEQFF. The rearrangement links TRBV9 to TRBJ2-1; no clear D. The CDR3 totals 14 residues. V was cut by 0 bases and J by 9 bases, with 13 bases left in between. Germline V gene data show CDR1 as SGDLS and CDR2 as YYNGEE.

This chain joins TRBV11-3 and TRBJ2-5; TRBD2 might be the D (6 bases). Germline loops: CDR1 SGHNT, CDR2 YENEEA. This CDR3 has 16 residues. Trimming cost V 1 base and J 4 bases, with 16 bases left between them. The CDR3 reads CASSLGRLEVGETQYF. CDR3 coding DNA: TGTGCCAGCAGCTTAGGTAGACTAGAGGTTGGAGAGACCCAGTACTTC.

The CDR3 loop is CASSSGTSVTGELFF. The CDR3 DNA is TGTGCCAGCAGCTCGGGGACTAGCGTCACCGGGGAGCTGTTTTTT. The chain carries TRBV11-3 and TRBJ2-2; 10 bases are a match to TRBD2. After removal of 4 bases from V and 4 bases from J, the junction contained 3 bases not matched to a gene. Germline V gene data show CDR1 as SGHNT and CDR2 as YENEEA. The CDR3 has 15 residues.

This chain connects TRBV12-1 to TRBJ2-2; the table assigns TRBD2, which was not confirmed against the DNA. TRBV12-1 is deemed a pseudogene. The CDR3 has 13 amino acids. In DNA, the CDR3 is TGTGCCGTAGGCGGGGGGCAAACCGGGGAGCTGTTTTTT. The encoded protein is CAVGGGQTGELFF.

The chain is built from TRBV25-1 and TRBJ2-7; D uncertain. The CDR3 runs 10 residues. V lost 3 bases and J 5 bases, leaving 2 bases between the germline ends. The germline V gene encodes CDR1 MGHDK and CDR2 SYGVNS. The CDR3 here is CASSENEQYF. The CDR3 DNA sequence: TGTGCCAGCAGTGAGAACGAGCAGTACTTC.

The J gene is TRBJ2-1, the V gene TRBV5-1, with 12 bases matching TRBD1. With V trimmed by 4 bases and J by 6 bases, 5 bases remained unmatched. The CDR3 has 15 residues. The germline V gene encodes CDR1 SGHRS and CDR2 YFSETQ. Written as DNA, the CDR3 is TGCGCCAGCAGCATCGGGACAGGGGGCTTCAATGAGCAGTTCTTC. Encoded protein: CASSIGTGGFNEQFF.

The rearrangement uses TRBV7-9 and TRBJ2-1, with D maybe TRBD1 (6 bases). CDR1 and CDR2 from the germline V gene are SEHNR and FQNEAQ (reference sequence). CDR3 length equals 17 residues. Trimming removed 8 bases at V and 7 bases at J, with 27 bases between. CDR3 DNA: TGTGCCAGCGGCCTTTCGGCGTCCCGGGACAAGGCGAATGAGCAGTTCTTC. Translated: CASGLSASRDKANEQFF.